This T cell receptor (beta chain) was sequenced for a study of coeliac disease. Study overall: Each coeliac patient was active, refractory type I, or diet-controlled.

Cells were frozen in aliquots of approximately 500,000, and one aliquot per fraction was sequenced. Whole-study results and caveats: Few TRB amino acid sequences were shared between samples; most were unique. Only 1 of 6 controls, but about 50% of the 18 coeliac samples, showed published gliadin-specific TRB sequences. Control samples showed higher TRB and TRG clonality than intraepithelial and lamina propria samples in active celiac disease.

In regard to this clone: The antigen is undetermined.

Generated by immunoSEQ multiplex PCR, the TCRdb table keeps only in-frame clones and is missing some. The sample carries 6,700 or so clones, 65% to 70% recorded once. The germline V gene has CDR1 GTSNPN and CDR2 SVGIG (reference sequence). Losses at the gene ends were 5 bases for V and 6 bases for J; bases not matched to a gene: 5. The CDR3 contains 12 residues. This receptor was identified in a woman in her late teens or twenties with active celiac disease. Material for sequencing was lamina propria lymphocytes from the gut. V usage is TRBV30 and J usage is TRBJ1-1, with TRBD1 matching over 8 bases. The CDR3 coding sequence is TGTGCCTGGGGACAGGGCTTCGCTGAAGCTTTCTTT. Encoded protein: CAWGQGFAEAFF.